This TCR beta chain was sequenced in a study of shared clonotypes between healthy human individuals. Assay used: immunoSEQ multiplex PCR; TCRdb lists only in-frame clones, some missing. The sample consists of over 1.4 million clones, roughly 96% of them appearing once. General study findings and limits: Owing to a small donor count, the genetic and exposure-history diversity represented was limited. Across subsets, estimated richness was generally greater for naive than for memory populations.

Germline V gene data show CDR1 as SGHRS and CDR2 as YFSETQ. The V end was cut by 3 bases, the J end by 4 bases, with 18 bases between. The CDR3 has 16 residues. On this clone itself: Its antigen is not identified.

V usage is TRBV5-1 and J usage is TRBJ2-3, with D possibly called TRBD1 or TRBD2 (5 bases each). The specimen sequenced was naive CD4+ T cells sorted from blood. Subset noted: CD45RA+ positively selected. This TCR was sampled from a man under 40 in good health. For the CDR3, the DNA is TGCGCCAGCAGCTCCGGGCTAGGGACCTTAGCAGATACGCAGTATTTT. Its translation is CASSSGLGTLADTQYF. The full variable domain, with the rest looked up from reference TRBV5-1 and TRBJ2-3, is KAGVTQTPRYLIKTRGQQVTLSCSPISGHRSVSWYQQTPGQGLQFLFEYFSETQRNKGNFPGRFSGRQFSNSRSEMNVSTLELGDSALYLCASSSGLGTLADTQYFGPGTRLTVL.